This T cell receptor (beta chain) appears in the sequencing data of a study of blood T cell repertoires in COVID-19. Whole-study context: COVID-19 samples collected from the United States, Italy and Spain covered acute and convalescent phases. PBMCs, B-cell-depleted T cells, or T cells provided the cDNA or gDNA that made up the material.

Original data processing: Nucleated cell counts were estimated from reference gene primer amplification. The method was immunoSEQ multiplex PCR; TCRdb's version includes in-frame clones alone and lacks a portion of them. V, J and clone size reflect that table, while D and trimming were determined from the DNA. This table holds hundreds of thousands of clones, approximately 85% found once. The V gene lost 1 base and the J gene lost 0 bases, with 25 bases spanning the gap. CDR1 and CDR2 from the germline V gene are LGHNA and YSLEER. This CDR3 is built from 21 residues. The chain carries TRBV4-3 and TRBJ2-4; TRBD2 might be the D (6 bases). This TCR derives from a human donor in a cohort sampled during active COVID-19. Input material: peripheral blood. The CDR3 is CASSQVGGQQEILIAKNIQYF. In nucleotides, the CDR3 is TGCGCCAGCAGCCAAGTCGGAGGGCAACAAGAAATCCTAATAGCCAAAAACATTCAGTACTTC.